Listed below are T cell receptor beta chains from one sample, sequenced in a study of cytomegalovirus exposure and HLA in healthy donors. Profiled with immunoSEQ multiplex PCR; TCRdb holds only in-frame clones, not every one. The table shows about 190,000 clones, with over 75% occurring only once. The sample comprised PBMCs. The receptors were gathered from a man younger than 35 in good health and CMV-seronegative. The conserved cysteine and the conserved F or W are not part of the CDR3 here.

CDR3aa | j_gene | v_gene
ASSLRQGGEKLF | TRBJ1-4 | TRBV5-1
ASSLGDVRAGVTDTQY | TRBJ2-3 | TRBV5-1
ASSPSDRYNSPLH | TRBJ1-6 | TRBV19
ASSLDRATQETQY | TRBJ2-5 | TRBV27
ASSSRQGGYEQY | TRBJ2-7 | TRBV5-1
ASSLSDPGNQPQH | TRBJ1-5 | TRBV5-1
ASTPRLGGFGYEQY | TRBJ2-7 | TRBV2
ASSIPETSGLHYEQY | TRBJ2-7 | TRBV7-9
ASSWGLAVGTDTQY | TRBJ2-3 | TRBV5-1
ASTLSGLTSYEQY | - | TRBV28
SVEARLAETQY | TRBJ2-5 | TRBV29-1
ASSTLGSPLH | TRBJ1-6 | TRBV2
ASRLPSGGNTEAF | TRBJ1-1 | TRBV28
ASSLSPGGEQY | TRBJ2-7 | TRBV7-3
ATTPEGLNTIY | TRBJ1-3 | TRBV10-2
ASGLVLGRVVSYEQY | TRBJ2-7 | TRBV12-5
ASSNRAGYGYT | TRBJ1-2 | TRBV6-5
ASSLGTGPYEQY | TRBJ2-7 | TRBV7-3
ASSVTGDEQF | TRBJ2-1 | TRBV7-9
ASSAGVRPTSGANVLT | TRBJ2-6 | TRBV9
SVATGEYGYT | TRBJ1-2 | TRBV29-1
ASSSPYGSGNTIY | TRBJ1-3 | TRBV5-4
ASSLTQSVNTEAF | TRBJ1-1 | TRBV7-6
ASSLRETGNTIY | TRBJ1-3 | TRBV27
ASSSRLAGVEEQY | TRBJ2-7 | TRBV7-6
ASDDPGQGPYEQY | TRBJ2-7 | TRBV6-5
ASSQDGTGART | TRBJ1-2 | TRBV4-3
ASSETDIVPLT | TRBJ1-2 | TRBV2
SVYGLAGPRETQY | TRBJ2-5 | TRBV29-1
ASTPQGGHQPQH | TRBJ1-5 | TRBV28
ASRTGTGGQETQY | TRBJ2-5 | TRBV6-1
ASGSSGTISYEQY | TRBJ2-7 | TRBV6-6
ASSLWDRGGETQY | TRBJ2-5 | TRBV4-3
ASTVAGAYNEQF | TRBJ2-1 | TRBV28
ASSTRDFQIAYEQY | TRBJ2-7 | TRBV7-8
ASSLGQGGNTIY | TRBJ1-3 | TRBV5-1
ASSWDTPSEQY | TRBJ2-7 | TRBV6-1
SVEERPGHSSSGANVLT | TRBJ2-6 | TRBV29-1
ASSLGEVGPQH | TRBJ1-5 | TRBV5-4
ASSGSSGILYNEQF | TRBJ2-1 | TRBV27
ASSIVTARVHNEQF | TRBJ2-1 | TRBV19
ASSIGAVGSGAPYEQY | TRBJ2-7 | TRBV19
ASSPLIRQTTNEKLF | TRBJ1-4 | TRBV7-8
ASSESKQTITSTDTQY | TRBJ2-3 | TRBV10-1
SVARKVSYEQY | TRBJ2-7 | TRBV29-1
SPAGELF | TRBJ2-2 | TRBV29-1